The sequence of this TCR beta chain was determined in a study of tumor and adjacent non-tumor tissue in lung cancer. The library came from three nested PCR rounds adapted from ARM-PCR protocols. TCRdb fed the multiplex PCR reads into MiXCR, producing one record per CDR3 protein. The data hold 90,000 to 100,000 distinct CDR3 sequences, with 80% observed a single time. Findings and caveats of the study: TCR diversity was significantly greater in tumor than normal lung tissue. In normal lung, the top 100 clones were significantly more dominant than in tumor.

This CDR3 has 13 amino acids. A remark on this clonotype: Its antigen is unknown. One end of the junction does not line up with germline, which may come from a read error.

This sample's RNA came from whole unsorted tissue. Distant lung tissue was collected more than 3 cm away from the tumor edge. This sequence originates from a man aged 60-69 years with small cell lung cancer. This sequence joins TRBV12-3 or TRBV12-4 and TRBJ2-4; 7 bases fit TRBD2. What was sequenced was distant non-tumor lung tissue. For the CDR3, the DNA is TGTGCCAGCTGTTTTGCGGGGGATAACATTCAGTACTTC. Translated: CASCFAGDNIQYF.